The present entry profiles one T cell receptor (beta chain) with its context. Its antigen is not yet known. No much larger clonotype is one base removed from it; base qualities were not supplied. These data come from a study of shared clonotypes between healthy human individuals (dated by TCRdb to 2020 to 2022). Looking at the study overall: A couple of women and a few men aged 18 to 49 years were included in the cohort. Leukapheresis yielded between about 0.94 and 9 billion PBMCs per donor. To estimate repertoire size and how much clonotypes are shared between individuals, the study performed deep sequencing of blood TCR repertoires from about five healthy adults. To increase sequencing depth and limit assay-specific biases, TCR repertoire library preparation and sequencing were carried out by different laboratories using diverse techniques.

Study-wide conclusions, independent of this receptor: Because the study included a small number of donors, the genetic and exposure-history diversity represented was limited. Sampling was limited to blood, and TCR repertoires in tissue likely differ from TCR repertoires in blood. Pairwise subsampling indicated that sequencing depth was expected to affect the degree of clonotype sharing among donors.

Relative to germline, V is 6 bases shorter and J is 9 bases shorter, with 12 bases between their ends. The germline V gene (reference sequence) gives CDR1 as MNHNY and CDR2 as SVGAGI. The CDR3, cysteine through phenylalanine, is 12 amino acids long. Solely the CDR3 DNA is kept, with 36 bases framed from the first base. The donors were healthy, HIV-negative adults with no recently reported acute infections or vaccinations. All donors were Caucasian adults living in Nashville, Tennessee, USA. For unsorted samples, 85 million to 100 million PBMCs were counted, and genomic DNA was extracted using the QIAamp DNA Blood Mini kit. After blood collection by leukapheresis, PBMCs were isolated using Ficoll-Histopaque density gradient centrifugation and then cryopreserved in the vapor phase of liquid nitrogen. Using the deep immunoSEQ assay, multiplex PCR amplified TCR CDR3 regions from genomic DNA. Genomic DNA extracted from each cell subset was distributed evenly over all wells of several immunoSEQ 96-well plates, and each plate served as one replicate. For unsorted PBMC, each replicate PCR was loaded with roughly 330 ng genomic DNA, equivalent to about 30,000 T cell genomes. Unsorted PBMC genomic DNA was sequenced across ten immunoSEQ deep assay plates. Purified libraries were quantified with a Qubit 3.0 fluorometer, sized on a Bioanalyzer 2100, and re-quantified with the KAPA Library Quantification kit. Every immunoSEQ 96-well plate was sequenced on a dedicated single-read 150-cycle Illumina NextSeq 550 flow cell. Regarding the original processing steps: The immunoSEQ output contained only junctional sequences without quality scores, so filtering could not match that applied to full-length reads. Sequences were annotated with PyIR, a Python wrapper for IgBLAST v1.9, using IMGT germline references to assign V/J genes and CDR3. Reads were removed for weak V/J assignments (E-value above 1e-6), missing CDR3, stop codons, out-of-frame junctions, or ambiguous translated residues. V3J clonotypes were defined by identical inferred V gene, J gene, and CDR3 amino acid sequence. The percentage overlap between two repertoires was calculated by dividing the number of shared unique clonotypes by the size of the smaller repertoire. Repertoire richness was assessed with RTK rarefaction, the Chao1 estimator, and Recon v2.1 estimates of unobserved clonotypes. Here the immuneACCESS table is served through TCRdb, limited to in-frame sequences with V and J called. Missing clones are a known gap in these copies; in checked studies unresolved V genes cover under half, and the rest lacks a known reason. V and J calls plus clone size are reproduced from that table; the DNA served to infer D and trimming. In this sample the table shows roughly 500,000 clones, approximately 84% of which occur a single time. The biggest ten clones account for roughly 12% of the sample.

This clonotype was obtained from a woman between 35 and 50 years old in good health. Some clones in this sample may be carry-over from other donors' samples. The chain uses TRBV6-6 and TRBJ2-1; TRBD2 might be the D gene, on 5 matching bases. Sequencing used PBMCs. The DNA reads as follows: TGTGCCAGCAGCCCCTCCCGGGGTGAGCAGTTCTTC. Its translation is CASSPSRGEQFF.